This is a list of T cell receptor beta chains from one sample in a study of blood T cell repertoires in COVID-19. Sequenced by immunoSEQ multiplex PCR; TCRdb stores in-frame clones only, minus some. The sample yields some 270,000 clones, approximately 92% seen once. Sequencing input: peripheral blood. These receptors all stem from a woman aged 40 to 49 who had recovered from COVID-19. Each CDR3 is given with its conserved first and last residue. The D gene is left open where the match is weak. Expanded clones are given a class, and other clones once, few, many or no size at all.

d_call	j_call	v_call	clone_size	cdr3_nt	cdr3_aa
TRBD2	TRBJ2-3	TRBV19	few	TGTGCCAGTAGTGAAAGAGGTAGCGGGGGTGATGATACGCAGTATTTT	CASSERGSGGDDTQYF
-	TRBJ2-2	TRBV10-1	-	TGCGCCAGCAGTGCAAATCAGTGGGGCGTCGGGGAGCTGTTTTTT	CASSANQWGVGELFF
-	TRBJ2-1	TRBV21-1	-	TGTGCCAGCAGCAAAGATGTAGCGGGAGTGAACTACAATGAGCAGTTCTTC	CASSKDVAGVNYNEQFF
-	TRBJ1-1	TRBV19	-	TGTGCCAGTAGTATAACGGTTTCTACTGAAGCTTTCTTT	CASSITVSTEAFF
-	TRBJ2-5	TRBV5-8	-	TGTGCCAGCAGCTTGGGCGGGGCCCAAGAGACCCAGTACTTC	CASSLGGAQETQYF
TRBD1	TRBJ1-2	TRBV19	-	TGTGCCAGTAGTATTGGGACAGGGGGACGTGGCTACACCTTC	CASSIGTGGRGYTF
TRBD1	TRBJ1-2	TRBV18	-	TGTGCCAGCTCACCGGCGGGACAGGGAATTGGCTACACCTTC	CASSPAGQGIGYTF
-	TRBJ1-1	TRBV7-2	few	TGTGCCAGCAACTCCGGGGGGACCGGCGGAGCTTTCTTT	CASNSGGTGGAFF
TRBD2	TRBJ2-1	TRBV14	-	TGTGCCAGCAGCCAAGTCGGGCACAGCGGGGCCACCTACAATGAGCAGTTCTTC	CASSQVGHSGATYNEQFF
-	TRBJ1-2	TRBV27	-	TGTGCCAGCCGTGAGCTTGGGCAGCATGGCTACACCTTC	CASRELGQHGYTF